Following are 7 T cell receptor beta chains from one sample sequenced in a study of identical twins. TCRdb passed the 5' RACE reads through MiXCR, listing each CDR3 protein once. The repertoire holds about 150,000 distinct CDR3 sequences, around 3.5% seen once, with 7% to 10% in the top ten. What was sequenced was memory T cells sorted from blood. These receptors were obtained from a man between 18 and 35 years old in good health.

V and J are TRBV30 and TRBJ2-1; TRBD1 is a possible D gene (6 bases). V lost 0 bases and J 6 bases, leaving 18 bases between the germline ends. The CDR3 is made up of 16 amino acids. CDR1 and CDR2 (germline): GTSNPN, SVGIG (reference sequence). CDR3 residues: CAWSVGRQVVSNEQFF. As DNA, the CDR3 is TGTGCCTGGAGTGTAGGGCGACAGGTCGTTAGCAATGAGCAGTTCTTC.

The table lists this clonotype with many counts. The CDR3 nucleotides read TGCAGTGCTTATCCACCCCCGGACAGGTCCCACTCCTACGAGCAGTACTTC. Translation gives CSAYPPPDRSHSYEQYF. The chain joins TRBV20-1 to TRBJ2-7, with 7 bases fitting TRBD1. This CDR3 is built from 17 residues. CDR1 and CDR2 from the germline V gene are DFQATT and SNEGSKA (reference sequence). Trimming removed 5 bases from V and 0 bases from J; junction bases left unmatched: 16.

This clonotype appeared many times. This rearrangement joins TRBV11-2 to TRBJ2-3; 9 nucleotides line up with TRBD2. Unmatched junction bases numbered 5, after V lost 1 base and J lost 3 bases. Germline V gene data show CDR1 as SGHAT and CDR2 as FQNNGV. The CDR3 loop spans 16 amino acids. CDR3 protein: CASSLVAGGPTDTQYF. The CDR3 nucleotides are TGTGCCAGCAGCTTAGTGGCGGGAGGGCCTACAGATACGCAGTATTTT.

The sample holds many counts of this clonotype. This chain uses TRBV12-3 or TRBV12-4 with TRBJ1-1; TRBD1 is a possible D gene (6 bases). The CDR3 is made up of 11 amino acids. Deletions cut 5 bases from V and 6 bases from J, with 7 bases between. The DNA of the CDR3 is TGTGCCAGCAGTAGACAGGCTGAAGCTTTCTTT. Translating gives CASSRQAEAFF.

This clonotype was seen repeatedly, ten times or more. The gene calls are TRBV4-2 and TRBJ2-1; no clear D. This CDR3 contains 17 residues. The germline V gene has CDR1 LGHNA and CDR2 YNFKEQ. Deletions cut 0 bases from V and 7 bases from J, with 19 bases between. In DNA form, the CDR3 reads TGTGCCAGCAGCCAAGAATTGGGCTCCGACGCATTAAATGAGCAGTTCTTC. Protein: CASSQELGSDALNEQFF.

By share of the sample, this clonotype is medium-sized (0.01 to 0.1%). The chain carries TRBV4-2 and TRBJ2-3; D gene unclear. Trimming took 0 bases from V and 0 from J, leaving 13 bases between them. Germline V gene data show CDR1 as LGHNA and CDR2 as YNFKEQ. The CDR3 covers 17 residues. The DNA of the CDR3 is TGTGCCAGCAGCCAAGAAAATAGAGCCCGAAGCACAGATACGCAGTATTTT. Residues: CASSQENRARSTDTQYF.

This clonotype has a handful of counts. This sequence joins TRBV20-1 and TRBJ1-5; perhaps TRBD1 as D (5 bases). Germline V lookup: CDR1 DFQATT, CDR2 SNEGSKA (reference sequence). This CDR3 has 14 residues. V was shortened by 1 base and J by 0 bases, with 7 bases between the two germline ends. The CDR3 here is CSARGGDSNQPQHF. Written as DNA, the CDR3 is TGCAGTGCTAGAGGGGGGGATAGCAATCAGCCCCAGCATTTT.